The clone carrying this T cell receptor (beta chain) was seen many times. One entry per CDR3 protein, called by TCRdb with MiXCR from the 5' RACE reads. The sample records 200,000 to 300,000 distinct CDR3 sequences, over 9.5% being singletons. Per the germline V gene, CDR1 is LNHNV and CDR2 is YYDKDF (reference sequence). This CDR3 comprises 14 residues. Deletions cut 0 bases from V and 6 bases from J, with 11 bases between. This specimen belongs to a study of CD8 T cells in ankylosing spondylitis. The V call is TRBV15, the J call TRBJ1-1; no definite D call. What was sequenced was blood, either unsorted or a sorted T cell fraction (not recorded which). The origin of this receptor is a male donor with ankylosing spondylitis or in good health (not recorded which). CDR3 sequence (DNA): TGTGCCACCAGCAGAGATTACAAAGAGCCTGAAGCTTTCTTT. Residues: CATSRDYKEPEAFF.